The clone carrying this T cell receptor (beta chain) has at least ten counts. The antigen is undetermined. Stability of Graves' hyperthyroidism was defined as absent ophthalmopathy progression within 18 months. Out of around 10 ml of fresh peripheral blood came the PBMCs. The CDR3 regions of TCR beta were amplified from RNA transcripts. Using the HTBI primer set, a first-round RT-PCR was run on the TCR CDR3. From the multiplex PCR reads, TCRdb called clonotypes with MiXCR, one entry per CDR3 protein. The data contain about 350,000 distinct CDR3 sequences, around 13% of them singletons. This record comes from a study of T cells in Graves' hyperthyroidism and ophthalmopathy. Overall study results and limits: By a 13 V-J model, ophthalmopathy was set apart from stable hyperthyroidism. Most expanded thyroid clonotypes above 0.001 recurred in blood.

The source of this sequence is a woman aged 25 to 39 with Graves' hyperthyroidism. The source material was blood.

In DNA, the CDR3 is TGTGCCAGCAGCTTTTCCAGGGCCTTGCTTAGCCAGCCCCAGCATTTT. Translating gives CASSFSRALLSQPQHF. The chain uses TRBV7-8 and TRBJ1-5, with D possibly TRBD1 on 5 matching bases. Trimming shortened V by 3 bases and J by 7 bases, and 19 bases separated the two germline ends. Germline CDR1 is SGHVS and CDR2 is FQNEAQ. The CDR3 has 16 amino acids.